Below, 27 T cell receptor beta chains from the same sample are listed, as sequenced in a study of beta chain features in type 1 diabetes. Regarding the study as a whole: Moderately but significantly shorter TCRB CDR3s were found in Type 1 diabetes patients in all four CD4+ subsets.

TCRB transcripts that were expressed got sequenced, as all of the isolated RNA had been reverse transcribed. Sequenced by immunoSEQ multiplex PCR; TCRdb stores in-frame clones only, minus some. The table includes around 260,000 clones, 20% detected once. These receptors' targets are unknown. The sample taken for sequencing was naive CD4+ T cells from blood. These receptors came from a woman aged 40 to 50 with type 1 diabetes.

In regard to this clone: One end of the junction fails to match germline, which may point to a read error. J is TRBJ2-7 and V is TRBV27, with D possibly TRBD2 on 5 matching bases. Germline loops: CDR1 MNHEY, CDR2 SMNVEV (reference sequence). The CDR3 has 13 residues. The CDR3 sequence: CASRLTNYYELYF. Here the CDR3 DNA reads TGTGCCAGCAGGCTGACTAATTACTACGAGCTGTACTTC.

This clone was seen more than once but under ten times. This sequence joins TRBV19 and TRBJ2-7; 10 nucleotides align to TRBD1. The CDR3 runs 15 residues. The V gene end was trimmed by 5 bases and the J gene end by 0 bases; junction bases not matched to a gene: 4. In germline, CDR1 is LNHDA, CDR2 SQIVND (reference sequence). The CDR3 DNA reads TGTGCCAGTAGTCCCCGGACAGGGGGCTCCTACGAGCAGTACTTC. This encodes CASSPRTGGSYEQYF.

This clone was observed a few times. This chain uses TRBV9 with TRBJ1-1; D unresolved. Trimming pared 0 bases from V and 6 bases from J, leaving 9 bases between. The CDR3 loop spans 13 amino acids. Per germline, CDR1 SGDLS and CDR2 YYNGEE. The CDR3 nucleotides are TGTGCCAGCAGCGTAGTCTCGGGTGCTGAAGCTTTCTTT. This translates into CASSVVSGAEAFF.

This clone was observed once. J is TRBJ2-2 and V is TRBV5-1, with no clear D. CDR1 is SGHRS, CDR2 YFSETQ, per germline. CDR3 size: 13 residues. The V end lost 4 bases, the J end lost 6 bases, and 10 bases lay between the germline ends. CDR3 protein: CASSLDSAGELFF. The CDR3 DNA sequence: TGCGCCAGCAGCCTCGACTCCGCCGGGGAGCTGTTTTTT.

This clone was seen only once. CDR3 DNA sequence: TGTGCCAGCAGCGAACAAGCAGGGGGCAGTGAGCAGTTCTTC. Translated: CASSEQAGGSEQFF. The chain is built from TRBV7-3 and TRBJ2-1, with TRBD1 identical over 8 bases. The CDR3 is 14 amino acids. Germline trimming cut 5 bases from V and 9 bases from J; bases unmatched to any gene: 9. The germline V gene encodes CDR1 SGHTA and CDR2 FQGTGA. Full variable domain (remainder filled in from reference TRBV7-3 and TRBJ2-1): GAGVSQTPSNKVTEKGKYVELRCDPISGHTALYWYRQSLGQGPEFLIYFQGTGAADDSGLPNDRFFAVRPEGSVSTLKIQRTERGDSAVYLCASSEQAGGSEQFFGPGTRLTVL.

This clone was seen only a few times. V usage is TRBV18 and J usage is TRBJ2-1; D is possibly TRBD2 (6 bases). The CDR3 runs 15 residues. Trimming pared 6 bases from V and 3 bases from J, leaving 15 bases between. Germline assignment: CDR1 KGHSH and CDR2 LQKENI. CDR3 region: CASSWGVDLYNEQFF. Written as DNA, the CDR3 is TGTGCCAGCTCGTGGGGGGTGGACCTCTACAATGAGCAGTTCTTC.

This clone showed up just a few times. The genes are TRBV7-3 and TRBJ1-1, with D maybe TRBD1 (5 bases). The germline V and J ends were trimmed by 7 bases and 1 base, with 10 bases remaining between them. The length of the CDR3 is 13 residues. Looked up from germline, CDR1 is SGHTA and CDR2 is FQGTGA. The CDR3 is CASKEQENTEAFF. The CDR3 DNA sequence: TGTGCCAGCAAGGAACAGGAGAACACTGAAGCTTTCTTT.

The chain uses TRBV25-1 and TRBJ2-1; a weak D match, TRBD1 (6 bases). Trimming shortened V by 4 bases and J by 9 bases, and 13 bases separated the two germline ends. CDR3 length: 13 residues. Germline V gene sequence: CDR1 MGHDK, CDR2 SYGVNS. In DNA, the CDR3 is TGTGCCAGCAGTGCCCCTGGGGGCGGTGAGCAGTTCTTC. Residues: CASSAPGGGEQFF.

The J gene is TRBJ2-3, the V gene TRBV4-3; D perhaps matches TRBD1 (5 bases). The V end lost 0 bases, the J end lost 4 bases, and 14 bases lay between the germline ends. CDR3 length: 16 amino acids. Germline CDR1 reads LGHNA; CDR2 reads YSLEER. The CDR3 nucleotides read TGCGCCAGCAGCCAAGATCCAGGGCTTACCGCAGATACGCAGTATTTT. Its protein is CASSQDPGLTADTQYF.

V is TRBV28 and J is TRBJ1-1; 11 positions match TRBD1. Germline CDR1 reads MDHEN; CDR2 reads SYDVKM. V lost 4 bases to trimming and J lost 5 bases; unmatched junction nucleotides: 9. CDR3 size: 16 residues. DNA for the CDR3: TGTGCCAGCAGTTCGTATGGACAGGGGGCATTTACTGAAGCTTTCTTT. Translation gives CASSSYGQGAFTEAFF. Based on the CDR3 plus reference TRBV28 and TRBJ1-1, the full variable domain is DVKVTQSSRYLVKRTGEKVFLECVQDMDHENMFWYRQDPGLGLRLIYFSYDVKMKEKGDIPEGYSVSREKKERFSLILESASTNQTSMYLCASSSYGQGAFTEAFFGQGTRLTVV.

This clone turned up a few times. This chain uses TRBV9 with TRBJ2-2; 7 bases map to TRBD1. The CDR3 sequence is 18 residues long. With V trimmed by 4 bases and J by 5 bases, 17 bases remained unmatched. Per germline, CDR1 SGDLS and CDR2 YYNGEE. The CDR3 reads CASSPHRGSRTVTGELFF. The CDR3 region has the DNA TGTGCCAGCAGCCCTCACAGGGGATCGAGGACGGTTACCGGGGAGCTGTTTTTT.

The chain is built from TRBV11-2 and TRBJ2-1, with TRBD2 as a possible D gene (5 bases). The CDR3 contains 14 residues. The germline V gene encodes CDR1 SGHAT and CDR2 FQNNGV. V lost 1 base to trimming and J lost 4 bases, with 8 bases between them. The CDR3: CASSLAREYNEQFF. CDR3 bases: TGTGCCAGCAGCTTAGCGAGGGAATACAATGAGCAGTTCTTC.

The chain employs TRBV28 and TRBJ2-5; 9 bases are shared with TRBD1. J was trimmed by 5 bases and V by 6 bases; bases with no gene match: 13. The germline V gene has CDR1 MDHEN and CDR2 SYDVKM. There are 16 residues in the CDR3. The CDR3 nucleotides read TGTGCCAGCAGGACCCCGGGACAGGGATTACGGGAGACCCAGTACTTC. This sequence encodes CASRTPGQGLRETQYF. Looking up the rest from reference TRBV28 and TRBJ2-5 gives the full variable domain: DVKVTQSSRYLVKRTGEKVFLECVQDMDHENMFWYRQDPGLGLRLIYFSYDVKMKEKGDIPEGYSVSREKKERFSLILESASTNQTSMYLCASRTPGQGLRETQYFGPGTRLLVL.

This clone has more than one count but fewer than ten. The rearrangement joins TRBV7-2 to TRBJ2-5, with D tentatively TRBD1 (6 bases). The CDR3 spans 16 residues. Germline V CDR1 and CDR2: SGHTA, FQGNSA. Deletions cut 4 bases from V and 7 bases from J, with 22 bases between. Here the CDR3 reads CASSSNDRFNRGTQYF. CDR3 bases: TGTGCCAGCAGCTCAAATGACAGGTTCAACCGGGGGACCCAGTACTTC.

As to this clone: Other nucleotide sequences in the sample specify the same CDR3. In DNA, the CDR3 is TGTGCCAGCAGCCCGCAGGGAGGAGACTACGAGCAGTACTTC. Its protein is CASSPQGGDYEQYF. The rearrangement joins TRBV7-2 to TRBJ2-7; a possible D gene is TRBD2 (6 bases). Trimming shortened V by 5 bases and J by 3 bases, and 14 bases separated the two germline ends. The CDR3 contains 14 residues. Germline CDR1 and CDR2: SGHTA and FQGNSA.

The genes are TRBV30 and TRBJ1-1; D is uncertain. V was trimmed by 4 bases and J by 4 bases, leaving 13 bases between them. Germline loops: CDR1 GTSNPN, CDR2 SVGIG (reference sequence). The CDR3 contains 13 residues. CDR3 sequence reads: CAWTAERGTEAFF. In DNA form, the CDR3 reads TGTGCCTGGACCGCTGAAAGAGGCACTGAAGCTTTCTTT.

This clone showed up just a few times. This rearrangement joins TRBV10-3 to TRBJ2-7; 12 bases are a match to TRBD1. The CDR3 length is 14 residues. CDR1 ENHRY and CDR2 SYGVKD come from the germline V gene. V dropped 10 bases and J dropped 4; count of bases not matched to a gene: 8. CDR3 protein: CATRGTGGAYEQYF. In nucleotides, the CDR3 is TGTGCCACCCGTGGGACAGGGGGCGCGTACGAGCAGTACTTC.

A few counts support this clone. CDR3 in amino acids: CASSRTGGIETQYF. The CDR3 nucleotides are TGCGCCAGCAGCAGGACAGGGGGGATCGAGACCCAGTACTTC. The rearrangement uses TRBV5-1 and TRBJ2-5; 10 nucleotides match TRBD1. CDR3 size: 14 residues. Germline V gene sequence: CDR1 SGHRS, CDR2 YFSETQ. J lost 5 bases, V lost 4 bases, and 5 bases had no gene match.

V gene TRBV7-3 combines with J gene TRBJ1-2, with 9 bases lining up with TRBD1. Trimming at V came to 5 bases and at J to 3 bases, leaving 4 bases not matched to a gene. CDR3 size: 14 residues. Germline V gene lookup returns CDR1 SGHTA and CDR2 FQGTGA. CDR3 loop: CASSDRGVYYGYTF. The CDR3 coding sequence is TGTGCCAGCAGCGACAGGGGGGTATACTATGGCTACACCTTC.

This clone was recorded only once. The chain is built from TRBV19 and TRBJ1-1; D unresolved. Trimming pared 5 bases from V and 3 bases from J, leaving 4 bases between. Germline-derived CDR1 and CDR2 are LNHDA and SQIVND (reference sequence). The CDR3 contains 11 residues. CDR3 amino acids: CASSFDTEAFF. CDR3 DNA: TGTGCCAGTAGTTTCGACACTGAAGCTTTCTTT.

The rearrangement links TRBV2 to TRBJ2-1, with 11 bases fitting TRBD1. The germline V gene encodes CDR1 SNHLY and CDR2 FYNNEI. Unmatched junction bases numbered 8, after V lost 6 bases and J lost 7 bases. The CDR3 covers 15 residues. This CDR3 reads CASRLTGTGGNEQFF. CDR3 coding DNA: TGTGCCAGCAGGCTTACCGGGACAGGGGGAAATGAGCAGTTCTTC.

There are a few counts of this clone. The chain recombines TRBV6-6 with TRBJ1-5; a weak D match, TRBD1 (6 bases). The V end was cut by 8 bases, the J end by 1 base, with 12 bases between. The germline V gene has CDR1 MNHNY and CDR2 SVGAGI (reference sequence). The CDR3 covers 14 residues. The DNA for the CDR3 is TGTGCCAGCGGGGGGGACAAGAGCAATCAGCCCCAGCATTTT. Residues: CASGGDKSNQPQHF.

This clone has a handful of counts. The CDR3 here is CASSAREGETQYF. The DNA for the CDR3 is TGTGCCAGCAGCGCTAGGGAGGGAGAGACCCAGTACTTC. The genes are TRBV9 and TRBJ2-5; 7 nucleotides line up with TRBD2. Germline CDR1 is SGDLS and CDR2 is YYNGEE. CDR3 length equals 13 residues. Trimming removed 3 bases from V and 4 bases from J; junction bases left unmatched: 3.

The chain combines TRBV7-8 with TRBJ2-1, with 7 positions matching TRBD2. CDR1 is SGHVS and CDR2 is FQNEAQ in the germline V gene. The V and J ends lost 0 bases and 3 bases, in that order; junction bases with no gene match: 2. The CDR3 is 15 amino acids. The CDR3 is CASSLAGGVYNEQFF. CDR3 DNA sequence: TGTGCCAGCAGCTTAGCGGGAGGGGTCTACAATGAGCAGTTCTTC.

The genes are TRBV29-1 and TRBJ2-3; D not certain. CDR1 and CDR2 (germline): SQVTM, ANQGSEA. The CDR3 sequence is 13 residues long. V dropped 4 bases and J dropped 2 bases, with 10 bases sitting between them. In DNA, the CDR3 is TGCAGCGTTGGGCGGAGACTCACAGATACGCAGTATTTT. Translating it yields CSVGRRLTDTQYF.

The table lists this clone with a few counts. This chain joins TRBV14 and TRBJ2-5; no reliable D call. Germline CDR1 is SGHDN and CDR2 is FVKESK. There are 13 residues in the CDR3. Trimming left V 2 bases short and J 4 bases short, with 8 bases between. DNA of the CDR3: TGTGCCAGCAGCCAACAGGTGGGAGAGACCCAGTACTTC. Protein sequence: CASSQQVGETQYF.

J is TRBJ2-3 and V is TRBV6-5; weak D call: TRBD2 (6 bases). Trimming shortened V by 2 bases and J by 12 bases, and 9 bases separated the two germline ends. The germline V gene encodes CDR1 MNHEY and CDR2 SVGAGI. There are 11 residues in the CDR3. The CDR3 bases are TGTGCCAGCAGTTACCGGGACTCCCAGTATTTT. It codes for CASSYRDSQYF.